The 17 T cell receptor beta chains reported below all come from one sample, sequenced in a study of Ad26.COV2.S vaccination and SARS-CoV-2 variants. Generated by immunoSEQ multiplex PCR, the TCRdb table keeps only in-frame clones and is missing some. Found here are around 300,000 clones, about 89% of them singletons; the top ten hold around 5.3%. The treatment is: 19 received Ad26.COV2.S at low or high dose, single or two shots; about 5 received placebo; per-sample allocation not given. Vaccine and placebo recipients were sampled on day 63 after the first injection. The sample consisted of peripheral blood, taken in a trial of Ad26.COV2.S vaccine versus placebo. The receptors here all came from a person between 18 and 60 years old who received the Ad26.COV2.S COVID-19 vaccine or a placebo.

The chain links TRBV7-3 to TRBJ2-5; 14 bases agree with TRBD2. Germline V lookup: CDR1 SGHTA, CDR2 FQGTGA. V shed 5 bases, J shed 5 bases, and the junction held 7 bases outside the gene matches. This CDR3 is built from 16 residues. The DNA for the CDR3 is TGTGCCAGCAGCCCGGGACTAGCGGGAGTGGGGGAGACCCAGTACTTC. Translating it yields CASSPGLAGVGETQYF.

J is TRBJ2-5 and V is TRBV2; the D gene is possibly TRBD1 (5 bases). This CDR3 contains 15 residues. Germline CDR1 reads SNHLY; CDR2 reads FYNNEI. V was trimmed by 8 bases and J by 3 bases, leaving 19 bases between them. Here the CDR3 DNA reads TGTGCCAGCTCTTCTGGACAATCGTCGGAAGAGACCCAGTACTTC. It is translated as CASSSGQSSEETQYF.

This clone was detected only a few times. The gene calls are TRBV3-1 (or the pseudogene TRBV3-2) and TRBJ2-5; 9 nucleotides line up with TRBD2. The CDR3 extends over 15 amino acids. J was trimmed by 6 bases and V by 0 bases; bases with no gene match: 5. Germline CDR1 LGHDT, CDR2 YNNKEL (reference sequence). The CDR3 coding sequence is TGTGCCAGCAGCCAAGACATTAGCGGGGGACAGACCCAGTACTTC. Its protein is CASSQDISGGQTQYF.

The rearrangement joins TRBV21-1 to TRBJ2-5. TRBV21-1 corresponds to a pseudogene. The CDR3 runs 14 residues. As DNA, the CDR3 is TGTGCCAGCAGCAATGCGGGACAACAAGAGACCCAGTACTTC. Its protein is CASSNAGQQETQYF.

The rearrangement uses TRBV24-1 and TRBJ1-2; 8 bases are a match to TRBD1. Per germline, CDR1 KGHDR and CDR2 SFDVKD. The V and J ends lost 5 bases and 7 bases, in that order; junction bases with no gene match: 5. The CDR3 is 13 amino acids. In DNA, the CDR3 is TGTGCCACCAGTGGGACAGGGTTAGGTGGCTACACCTTC. It translates to CATSGTGLGGYTF.

This rearrangement joins TRBV10-3 to TRBJ2-1; possibly TRBD2 for D (5 bases). V dropped 0 bases and J dropped 4 bases, with 13 bases sitting between them. Looked up from germline, CDR1 is ENHRY and CDR2 is SYGVKD. The CDR3 consists of 16 residues. The CDR3 loop is CAISESKDFSYNEQFF. Here the CDR3 DNA reads TGTGCCATCAGTGAGTCGAAGGACTTCAGTTACAATGAGCAGTTCTTC.

The chain is built from TRBV5-1 and TRBJ2-7; the match to TRBD2 covers 11 bases. Trimming took 3 bases from V and 0 from J; bases not matched to a gene: 8. The CDR3 is 17 amino acids. CDR1 and CDR2 (germline): SGHRS, YFSETQ. CDR3: CASSWSTSGNISYEQYF. The CDR3 DNA follows: TGCGCCAGCAGCTGGTCGACTAGCGGGAATATCTCCTACGAGCAGTACTTC. The entire variable domain, with the rest obtained from reference TRBV5-1 and TRBJ2-7, is as follows: KAGVTQTPRYLIKTRGQQVTLSCSPISGHRSVSWYQQTPGQGLQFLFEYFSETQRNKGNFPGRFSGRQFSNSRSEMNVSTLELGDSALYLCASSWSTSGNISYEQYFGPGTRLTVT.

This clone has just one count. The V gene is TRBV7-2, the J gene TRBJ1-1; a weak D match, TRBD1 (6 bases). The CDR3 totals 16 residues. V lost 1 base to trimming and J lost 0 bases, with 12 bases between them. The germline gives CDR1 SGHTA, CDR2 FQGNSA. The CDR3 protein is CASSLDGGGMNTEAFF. The CDR3 DNA sequence: TGTGCCAGCAGCTTAGATGGGGGCGGGATGAACACTGAAGCTTTCTTT.

V usage is TRBV7-8 and J usage is TRBJ2-7; possibly TRBD1 or TRBD2 for D (5 bases each). The CDR3 is 13 amino acids. The V end was cut by 5 bases, the J end by 5 bases, with 13 bases between. The V gene's germline CDR1 is SGHVS and CDR2 FQNEAQ. The CDR3 bases are TGTGCCAGCAGCCGAAGAGGGGCGGACGAGCAGTACTTC. The encoded protein is CASSRRGADEQYF.

The V gene is TRBV13, the J gene TRBJ2-3; 14 nucleotides agree with TRBD2. V dropped 1 base and J dropped 0; count of bases not matched to a gene: 6. Germline V gene sequence: CDR1 PRHDT, CDR2 FYEKMQ (reference sequence). The CDR3 covers 19 residues. CDR3 amino acids: CASSLEGTSGRASTDTQYF. DNA of the CDR3: TGTGCCAGCAGCTTAGAAGGGACTAGCGGGAGAGCTAGCACAGATACGCAGTATTTT.

This chain uses TRBV7-9 with TRBJ2-7, with 7 bases fitting TRBD1. J gave up 4 bases and V 5 bases, and 5 bases lay outside the gene matches. CDR1 is SEHNR, CDR2 FQNEAQ, per germline (reference sequence). The CDR3 contains 13 residues. As DNA, the CDR3 is TGTGCCAGCAGCCCCGGGACAGTTTACGAGCAGTACTTC. Amino acid sequence: CASSPGTVYEQYF.

This clone was recorded once. This chain connects TRBV2 to TRBJ1-5, with D tentatively TRBD1 (5 bases). The V end was cut by 2 bases, the J end by 4 bases, with 6 bases between. The V gene's germline CDR1 is SNHLY and CDR2 FYNNEI. This CDR3 has 13 amino acids. The CDR3 protein is CASSERGNQPQHF. As DNA, the CDR3 is TGTGCCAGCAGTGAAAGGGGAAATCAGCCCCAGCATTTT.

V is TRBV9 and J is TRBJ2-7; D is perhaps TRBD1 (5 bases). The V gene's germline CDR1 is SGDLS and CDR2 YYNGEE. V shed 0 bases and J shed 5 bases, with 12 bases lying between them. The CDR3 has 14 amino acids. The CDR3: CASSVASGYHEQYF. The CDR3 DNA sequence: TGTGCCAGCAGCGTAGCCTCAGGGTACCACGAGCAGTACTTC.

The rearrangement uses TRBV28 and TRBJ1-5; unclear D gene. Trimming cost V 6 bases and J 5 bases, with 11 bases left between them. The V gene's germline CDR1 is MDHEN and CDR2 SYDVKM. The CDR3 contains 13 residues. Written as DNA, the CDR3 is TGTGCCAGCAGCCATAACAGAGATCAGCCCCAGCATTTT. Translation gives CASSHNRDQPQHF. Complete variable domain (other parts from reference TRBV28 and TRBJ1-5): DVKVTQSSRYLVKRTGEKVFLECVQDMDHENMFWYRQDPGLGLRLIYFSYDVKMKEKGDIPEGYSVSREKKERFSLILESASTNQTSMYLCASSHNRDQPQHFGDGTRLSIL.

This chain links TRBV7-2 with TRBJ2-7; 8 bases map to TRBD2. The V gene end was trimmed by 3 bases and the J gene end by 2 bases; junction bases not matched to a gene: 9. The CDR3 has 16 amino acids. Germline CDR1 and CDR2: SGHTA and FQGNSA. DNA of the CDR3: TGTGCCAGCAGCTTGGGGGGCGGGGGGCCTCCCTACGAGCAGTACTTC. Protein: CASSLGGGGPPYEQYF.

The genes are TRBV7-9 and TRBJ1-5; D is undetermined. The CDR3 sequence is 14 residues long. Germline CDR1 and CDR2: SEHNR and FQNEAQ (reference sequence). V shed 1 base and J shed 4 bases, with 8 bases lying between them. As DNA, the CDR3 is TGTGCCAGCAGCTTAGGGGATACTAATCAGCCCCAGCATTTT. The encoded protein is CASSLGDTNQPQHF.

The chain uses TRBV5-1 and TRBJ2-3; 8 bases are shared with TRBD2. Trimming at V came to 2 bases and at J to 1 base, leaving 3 bases not matched to a gene. CDR3 size: 15 residues. Germline-derived CDR1 and CDR2 are SGHRS and YFSETQ. CDR3 in DNA: TGCGCCAGCAGCTTTACACTAGCGGGCACAGATACGCAGTATTTT. Residues: CASSFTLAGTDTQYF.